The clone carrying this T cell receptor beta chain has a count of ten or more. Its cognate antigen is unknown. The CDR3 end is not reached by the read, which stops 3 residues before it; the germline J gene fills it in. The sample is drawn from a study of T cell clonality in common variable immunodeficiency. The study, taken as a whole, reports: Fewer TCRbeta clones were shared among CVID subjects than controls.

Blood samples were heparinized, roughly 5 to 9 ml per donor. Clones were read by immunoSEQ multiplex PCR, and TCRdb kept only the in-frame ones, dropping some. Observed in the sample are 45,000 to 55,000 clones, none of them singletons. Trimming left V 0 bases short and J 0 bases short, with 12 bases between. The CDR3 is 17 residues long. The germline V gene has CDR1 LGHNT and CDR2 FRNRAP. This TCR was recovered from a person aged 18 to 75 in good health. The genes are TRBV12-5 and TRBJ1-5; tentative D call: TRBD1 (5 bases). Material for sequencing was peripheral blood mononuclear cells. CDR3 DNA (partial): TGTGCTAGTGGTTTGGTACTCCACAGGACTAGCAATCAGCCC. Translation: CASGLVLHRTSNQP. The whole CDR3 is CASGLVLHRTSNQPQHF. The full variable domain, with the rest looked up from reference TRBV12-5 and TRBJ1-5, is DARVTQTPRHKVTEMGQEVTMRCQPILGHNTVFWYRQTMMQGLELLAYFRNRAPLDDSGMPKDRFSAEMPDATLATLKIQPSEPRDSAVYFCASGLVLHRTSNQPQHFGDGTRLSIL.